This passage covers 27 T cell receptor beta chains from one sample sequenced in a study of blood T cell repertoires in COVID-19. Measured with immunoSEQ multiplex PCR; TCRdb has only the in-frame clones, and not every one. The data contain about 300,000 clones, around 92% of them singletons. The sample taken for sequencing was peripheral blood. The receptors were sampled from a man in his late teens or twenties who had recovered from COVID-19.

The chain has TRBV27 and TRBJ1-4, with D possibly matching TRBD1 (5 bases). The CDR3 has 15 residues. In germline, CDR1 is MNHEY, CDR2 SMNVEV (reference sequence). V dropped 4 bases and J dropped 5 bases, with 14 bases sitting between them. CDR3 sequence: CASSSSGTENEKLFF. The CDR3 region has the DNA TGTGCCAGCAGTTCCTCCGGGACTGAGAATGAAAAACTGTTTTTT.

V usage is TRBV29-1 and J usage is TRBJ1-1; 9 nucleotides align to TRBD1. Losses at the gene ends were 7 bases for V and 4 bases for J; bases not matched to a gene: 16. CDR3 length: 16 amino acids. Germline CDR1 reads SQVTM; CDR2 reads ANQGSEA. The CDR3 is CSAETGQGFMGTEAFF. The DNA for the CDR3 is TGCAGCGCAGAAACGGGACAGGGCTTCATGGGCACTGAAGCTTTCTTT.

This clone was picked up one time. This chain connects TRBV28 to TRBJ2-7; 7 nucleotides match TRBD2. The CDR3 length is 16 residues. Germline lookup yields CDR1 MDHEN and CDR2 SYDVKM. Unmatched junction bases numbered 12, after V lost 4 bases and J lost 3 bases. In DNA, the CDR3 is TGTGCCAGCAGTTCCCCTCTAGCGGTAGTGGACTACGAGCAGTACTTC. Translation: CASSSPLAVVDYEQYF.

The rearrangement links TRBV20-1 to TRBJ2-5; possibly TRBD1 for D (7 bases). Trimming stripped 3 bases from V and 5 bases from J, with 25 bases between. Germline V gives CDR1 DFQATT, CDR2 SNEGSKA (reference sequence). The CDR3 is 17 amino acids. CDR3 sequence: CSASRQGELVREETQYF. The CDR3 DNA reads as TGCAGTGCTAGTCGACAGGGAGAACTAGTCCGGGAGGAGACCCAGTACTTC.

This clone has just one count. V gene TRBV7-8 combines with J gene TRBJ2-1; maybe TRBD2 (6 bases). CDR1 and CDR2 from the germline V gene are SGHVS and FQNEAQ. V was pared by 7 bases and J by 4 bases, with 20 bases between. The CDR3 sequence is 16 residues long. The CDR3 DNA reads as TGTGCCAGCAACTCCCCTCTGGGGGGTTCGTACAATGAGCAGTTCTTC. Translation gives CASNSPLGGSYNEQFF.

The gene calls are TRBV4-2 and TRBJ2-1; 8 bases align to TRBD1. After removal of 1 base from V and 7 bases from J, the junction contained 3 bases not matched to a gene. This CDR3 is 14 amino acids long. The germline V gene has CDR1 LGHNA and CDR2 YNFKEQ. CDR3 amino acids: CASSQGTGSNEQFF. CDR3 nucleotides: TGTGCCAGCAGCCAAGGGACAGGGAGTAATGAGCAGTTCTTC.

J is TRBJ2-4 and V is TRBV7-9, with 8 bases that match TRBD2. CDR1 is SEHNR, CDR2 FQNEAQ, per germline (reference sequence). This CDR3 comprises 17 residues. Trimming took 4 bases from V and 0 from J; bases not matched to a gene: 8. In DNA form, the CDR3 reads TGTGCCAGCAGCTCGGGGGGGACGGCTTTAGCCAAAAACATTCAGTACTTC. Translation: CASSSGGTALAKNIQYF.

J is TRBJ2-1 and V is TRBV6-2 or TRBV6-3; TRBD2 matches 11 bases. The V gene end was trimmed by 4 bases and the J gene end by 15 bases; junction bases not matched to a gene: 8. The CDR3 sequence is 13 residues long. Germline CDR1 is MNHEY and CDR2 is SVGEGT. The CDR3 spells CASSSELAGGGFF. The CDR3 coding sequence is TGTGCCAGCAGTTCAGAGCTAGCGGGGGGTGGGTTCTTC.

This clone was seen a few times. The genes are TRBV12-3 or TRBV12-4 and TRBJ1-1; perhaps TRBD1 as D (5 bases). The length of the CDR3 is 13 residues. Between the trimmed V and J ends, which lost 3 bases and 4 bases, there was a span of 9 bases. CDR3 loop: CASSFRETTEAFF. The CDR3, as DNA: TGTGCCAGCAGTTTCAGGGAAACCACTGAAGCTTTCTTT.

This chain links TRBV6-2 or TRBV6-3 with TRBJ1-1; D is unresolved. Germline CDR1 MNHEY, CDR2 SVGEGT. Trimming took 4 bases from V and 3 from J, leaving 12 bases between them. The CDR3 has 14 amino acids. Here the CDR3 reads CASSFQTRDTEAFF. CDR3 bases: TGTGCCAGCAGTTTCCAGACACGAGACACTGAAGCTTTCTTT.

The chain carries TRBV30 and TRBJ1-6; D call uncertain. This CDR3 comprises 16 residues. CDR1 and CDR2 (germline): GTSNPN, SVGIG (reference sequence). The ends were cut back, 2 bases at V and 0 bases at J, with 11 bases in the middle. CDR3 region: CAWSLEGSSYNSPLHF. The DNA for the CDR3 is TGTGCCTGGAGTTTGGAAGGGAGCTCCTATAATTCACCCCTCCACTTT.

The V call is TRBV19, the J call TRBJ2-3; perhaps TRBD2 as D (6 bases). The CDR3 spans 15 residues. CDR1 is LNHDA, CDR2 SQIVND, per germline (reference sequence). With 7 bases removed from V and 0 bases from J, the gap between germline ends came to 14 bases. DNA for the CDR3: TGTGCCAGTAAGGGGATAGCGGTCAGCACAGATACGCAGTATTTT. It encodes CASKGIAVSTDTQYF.

The rearrangement uses TRBV27 and TRBJ2-1; D possibly corresponds to TRBD2 (5 bases). V gave up 5 bases and J gave up 0 bases, with 14 bases separating them. CDR1 and CDR2 (germline): MNHEY, SMNVEV (reference sequence). The CDR3 covers 16 residues. The CDR3 DNA is TGTGCCAGCAGTCCCGAACGGGGTAGCTCCTACAATGAGCAGTTCTTC. This translates into CASSPERGSSYNEQFF.

V usage is TRBV18 and J usage is TRBJ1-3; D is undetermined. Trimming cost V 5 bases and J 0 bases, with 14 bases left between them. Germline CDR1 is KGHSH and CDR2 is LQKENI. CDR3 length: 16 residues. In DNA form, the CDR3 reads TGTGCCAGCTCAGACTTAGGATCATCCTCTGGAAACACCATATATTTT. This encodes CASSDLGSSSGNTIYF.

V is TRBV5-1 and J is TRBJ2-1; 7 bases map to TRBD2. The CDR3 is 16 residues long. V gave up 0 bases and J gave up 8 bases; unmatched junction bases: 11. Germline lookup yields CDR1 SGHRS and CDR2 YFSETQ. The CDR3 protein is CASSLVRRESSDEQFF. The CDR3, as DNA: TGCGCCAGCAGCTTGGTACGGCGGGAGAGCTCCGATGAGCAGTTCTTC.

The chain is built from TRBV4-3 and TRBJ1-1; D unresolved. The CDR3 covers 15 residues. V dropped 2 bases and J dropped 3 bases, with 13 bases sitting between them. Looked up from germline, CDR1 is LGHNA and CDR2 is YSLEER. CDR3 sequence (DNA): TGCGCCAGCAGCCAATTTGTGGGCTTGGACACTGAAGCTTTCTTT. This translates into CASSQFVGLDTEAFF.

The chain joins TRBV5-1 to TRBJ1-5; 7 bases fit TRBD1. CDR3 length equals 15 residues. With V trimmed by 0 bases and J by 2 bases, 2 bases remained unmatched. Germline-derived CDR1 and CDR2 are SGHRS and YFSETQ. The DNA of the CDR3 is TGCGCCAGCAGCTTGGGAGGACAGGGCAATCAGCCCCAGCATTTT. This encodes CASSLGGQGNQPQHF.

The chain couples TRBV11-2 to TRBJ2-2, with a weak D call TRBD2 (6 bases). Trimming shortened V by 4 bases and J by 3 bases, and 15 bases separated the two germline ends. The CDR3 spans 16 residues. Germline V CDR1 and CDR2: SGHAT, FQNNGV. The CDR3 region is CASSSLPGGDTGELFF. Here the CDR3 DNA reads TGTGCCAGCAGCTCCCTGCCCGGGGGAGACACCGGGGAGCTGTTTTTT.

V is TRBV6-2 or TRBV6-3 and J is TRBJ1-2; no clear D gene. The V end was cut by 2 bases, the J end by 8 bases, with 15 bases between. The CDR3 runs to 14 residues. Per the germline V gene, CDR1 is MNHEY and CDR2 is SVGEGT. The CDR3 bases are TGTGCCAGCAGTTACGCTGCGGGAAGTGGAGGCTACACCTTC. Amino acids: CASSYAAGSGGYTF.

This chain links TRBV3-1 (or the pseudogene TRBV3-2) with TRBJ1-2; D ambiguous. With 1 base removed from V and 8 bases from J, the gap between germline ends came to 8 bases. The CDR3 length is 12 residues. Germline CDR1 LGHDT, CDR2 YNNKEL (reference sequence). The chain's CDR3 is CASSQGAFGYTF. CDR3 in DNA: TGTGCCAGCAGCCAAGGGGCCTTCGGCTACACCTTC.

The gene calls are TRBV5-1 and TRBJ2-7, with a tentative D call TRBD1 (5 bases). This CDR3 is built from 15 residues. V gave up 5 bases and J gave up 4 bases, with 19 bases separating them. CDR1 and CDR2 from the germline V gene are SGHRS and YFSETQ. This CDR3 reads CASSSDKSSHYEQYF. The CDR3, as DNA: TGCGCCAGCAGTTCGGACAAGAGTAGCCATTACGAGCAGTACTTC.

This chain links TRBV18 with TRBJ1-1; tentative D call: TRBD1 (6 bases). The CDR3 spans 15 residues. V lost 6 bases and J lost 2, with 16 bases in between. The germline CDR1 and CDR2 sequences are KGHSH and LQKENI. The CDR3 protein is CASSRGKGVNTEAFF. The CDR3 nucleotides read TGTGCCAGCTCCCGAGGGAAGGGGGTCAACACTGAAGCTTTCTTT.

This clone has at least ten counts. This chain connects TRBV7-9 to TRBJ2-2; unclear D gene. The CDR3 contains 11 residues. Germline V gene sequence: CDR1 SEHNR, CDR2 FQNEAQ (reference sequence). Trimming took 4 bases from V and 5 from J, leaving 2 bases between them. This CDR3 is CASSSTGELFF. The CDR3, as DNA: TGTGCCAGCAGCTCAACCGGGGAGCTGTTTTTT.

About this clone: The identical CDR3 is also encoded by other nucleotide sequences in the sample. The gene calls are TRBV29-1 and TRBJ1-1; D not resolved. Germline V gene lookup returns CDR1 SQVTM and CDR2 ANQGSEA. V lost 1 base to trimming and J lost 2 bases, with 8 bases between them. This CDR3 has 13 residues. The CDR3 loop is CSVEGQFNTEAFF. In nucleotides, the CDR3 is TGCAGCGTTGAAGGCCAGTTTAACACTGAAGCTTTCTTT. Filled out from reference TRBV29-1 and TRBJ1-1, the complete variable domain reads SAVISQKPSRDICQRGTSLTIQCQVDSQVTMMFWYRQQPGQSLTLIATANQGSEATYESGFVIDKFPISRPNLTFSTLTVSNMSPEDSSIYLCSVEGQFNTEAFFGQGTRLTVV.

V gene TRBV7-3 combines with J gene TRBJ2-2; 8 bases align to TRBD1. Trimming removed 5 bases from V and 1 base from J; junction bases left unmatched: 6. The CDR3 consists of 16 residues. The germline CDR1 and CDR2 sequences are SGHTA and FQGTGA. The CDR3 bases are TGTGCCAGCAGCCTCCTCGACAGGGGGAACACCGGGGAGCTGTTTTTT. It translates to CASSLLDRGNTGELFF.

The chain employs TRBV19 and TRBJ1-1; perhaps TRBD1 as D (5 bases). The CDR3 is 14 residues long. Germline V gene sequence: CDR1 LNHDA, CDR2 SQIVND (reference sequence). V gave up 3 bases and J gave up 6 bases, with 14 bases separating them. CDR3 residues: CASSMVEGYPEAFF. The CDR3 region has the DNA TGTGCCAGTAGTATGGTGGAGGGGTACCCTGAAGCTTTCTTT.

The gene calls are TRBV4-3 and TRBJ2-6; 7 bases are shared with TRBD1. CDR3 length: 17 amino acids. Germline V gene data show CDR1 as LGHNA and CDR2 as YSLEER. With 1 base clipped from V and 1 base from J, the junction kept 4 bases outside the gene matches. As DNA, the CDR3 is TGCGCCAGCAGCCAAGGACAGGGCTGGTCTGGGGCCAACGTCCTGACTTTC. Its translation: CASSQGQGWSGANVLTF.